The 6 T cell receptor beta chains below come from one sample, sequenced in a study of control samples from healthy donors and cancer patients. Sequenced by immunoSEQ multiplex PCR; TCRdb stores in-frame clones only, minus some. The sample has about 410,000 clones, 75% to 95% seen once. Material for sequencing was PBMCs. These receptors were taken from a middle-aged man with head and neck cancer.

The rearrangement joins TRBV28 to TRBJ2-3; D gene uncertain. Germline CDR1 reads MDHEN; CDR2 reads SYDVKM. This CDR3 has 12 amino acids. The ends were cut back, 6 bases at V and 0 bases at J, with 4 bases in the middle. The CDR3 spells CASRGSTDTQYF. As DNA, the CDR3 is TGTGCCAGCAGGGGCAGCACAGATACGCAGTATTTT.

As DNA, the CDR3 is TGTGCCACCAGAATGGGGGCAGGGGTAACCTACGAGCAGTACTTC. Translating gives CATRMGAGVTYEQYF. The chain recombines TRBV28 with TRBJ2-7, with TRBD1 as a possible D gene (6 bases). Germline-derived CDR1 and CDR2 are MDHEN and SYDVKM. This CDR3 is 15 amino acids long. V dropped 10 bases and J dropped 2 bases, with 21 bases sitting between them.

The V call is TRBV20-1, the J call TRBJ2-7; 9 bases are a match to TRBD2. The CDR3 has 13 residues. Per the germline V gene, CDR1 is DFQATT and CDR2 is SNEGSKA (reference sequence). V dropped 3 bases and J dropped 3; count of bases not matched to a gene: 3. This CDR3 reads CSASSGRSYEQYF. The CDR3 bases are TGCAGTGCTAGTAGCGGGAGAAGCTACGAGCAGTACTTC.

This chain uses TRBV5-8 with TRBJ2-1; 8 bases fit TRBD1. In germline, CDR1 is SGHTS, CDR2 YDEGEE. The trim removed 3 bases at V and 7 bases at J, leaving 9 bases unmatched. This CDR3 has 15 residues. DNA for the CDR3: TGTGCCAGCAGCTACCCCTGGACAGGGCGGAATGAGCAGTTCTTC. Translation: CASSYPWTGRNEQFF. The full variable domain, its missing parts supplied by reference TRBV5-8 and TRBJ2-1, is EAGVTQSPTHLIKTRGQQATLRCSPISGHTSVYWYQQALGLGLQFLLWYDEGEERNRGNFPPRFSGRQFPNYSSELNVNALELEDSALYLCASSYPWTGRNEQFFGPGTRLTVL.

The chain links TRBV5-1 to TRBJ1-3; 7 bases are a match to TRBD1. This CDR3 spans 17 amino acids. Germline CDR1 is SGHRS and CDR2 is YFSETQ. J gave up 0 bases and V 4 bases, and 10 bases lay outside the gene matches. The CDR3 loop is CASSLTGDRGSGNTIYF. CDR3 coding DNA: TGCGCCAGCAGCCTAACCGGGGACAGAGGCTCTGGAAACACCATATATTTT.

The chain uses TRBV29-1 and TRBJ2-7; D possibly corresponds to TRBD2 (5 bases). The CDR3 is made up of 13 amino acids. The germline V gene has CDR1 SQVTM and CDR2 ANQGSEA. V lost 1 base and J 6 bases, leaving 13 bases between the germline ends. Here the CDR3 DNA reads TGCAGCGTTGAAGTGCCGGGATTGAGCGAGCAGTACTTC. It translates to CSVEVPGLSEQYF.